This T cell receptor beta chain was observed in a study of patients and donors after allogeneic stem cell transplantation. V dropped 10 bases and J dropped 3; count of bases not matched to a gene: 10. The V gene's germline CDR1 is SGHVS and CDR2 FNYEAQ. CDR3 size: 14 residues. TCRdb itself ran the RT-PCR reads through MiXCR, one entry per CDR3 protein. Among tens of thousands of distinct CDR3 sequences listed, nearly 7% were seen once. Many counts were recorded for this clonotype. This TCR was sampled from a human donor who was either an allogeneic HSCT recipient or a stem cell or donor lymphocyte infusion donor (not recorded which). It is not recorded whose cells these are; they may come from a transplant donor. The chain employs TRBV7-6 and TRBJ2-7; 9 bases are a match to TRBD2. Specimen: blood, either unsorted or a sorted T cell fraction (not recorded which). CDR3 amino acids: CATNRDSGSYEQYF. The CDR3 DNA sequence: TGTGCCACCAATCGCGATAGCGGGAGCTACGAGCAGTACTTC.